This T cell receptor beta chain was documented in a study of neurological immune-mediated disorders. This clonotype has a count of ten or more. The CDR3 has 16 amino acids. The junction had 11 bases not matched to a gene; V was cut back by 6 bases and J by 5 bases. Each CDR3 protein is one row after TCRdb ran MiXCR on the 5' RACE reads. Among approximately 50,000 distinct CDR3 sequences, around 4% were seen once, and the ten largest hold approximately 1.5%. The sequence came from a man aged 25 to 40 with multiple sclerosis. The chain is built from TRBV12-3 or TRBV12-4 and TRBJ2-1; 9 bases map to TRBD2. The sample comprised PBMCs. Written as DNA, the CDR3 is TGTGCCAGCAGCCCATTCGAGACTAGCGGTGACAATGAGCAGTTCTTC. This codes for CASSPFETSGDNEQFF.